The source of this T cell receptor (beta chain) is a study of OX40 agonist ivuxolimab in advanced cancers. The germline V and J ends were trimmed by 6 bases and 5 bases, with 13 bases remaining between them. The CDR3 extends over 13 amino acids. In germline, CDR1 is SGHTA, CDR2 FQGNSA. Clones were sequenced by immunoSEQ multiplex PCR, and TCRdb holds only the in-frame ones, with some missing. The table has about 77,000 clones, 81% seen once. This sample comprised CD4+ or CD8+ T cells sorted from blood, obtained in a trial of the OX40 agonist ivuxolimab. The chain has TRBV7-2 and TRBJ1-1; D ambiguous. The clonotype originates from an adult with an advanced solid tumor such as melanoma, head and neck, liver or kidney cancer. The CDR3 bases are TGTGCCAGCAGTCAGGACCACGGGACTGAAGCTTTCTTT. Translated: CASSQDHGTEAFF. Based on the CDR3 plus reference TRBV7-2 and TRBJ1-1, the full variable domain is GAGVSQSPSNKVTEKGKDVELRCDPISGHTALYWYRQSLGQGLEFLIYFQGNSAPDKSGLPSDRFSAERTGGSVSTLTIQRTQQEDSAVYLCASSQDHGTEAFFGQGTRLTVV.